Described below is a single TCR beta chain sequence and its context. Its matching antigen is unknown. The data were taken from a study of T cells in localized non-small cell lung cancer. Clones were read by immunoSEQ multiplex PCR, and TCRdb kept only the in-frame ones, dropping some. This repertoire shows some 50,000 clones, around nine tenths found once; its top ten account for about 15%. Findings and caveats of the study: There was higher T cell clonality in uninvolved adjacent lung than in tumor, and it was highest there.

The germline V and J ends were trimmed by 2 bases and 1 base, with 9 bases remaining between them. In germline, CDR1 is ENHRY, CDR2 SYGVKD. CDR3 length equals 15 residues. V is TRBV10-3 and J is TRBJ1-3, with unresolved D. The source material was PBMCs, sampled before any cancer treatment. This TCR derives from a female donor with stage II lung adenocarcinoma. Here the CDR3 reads CAISEDGFSGNTIYF. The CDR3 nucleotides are TGTGCCATCAGTGAGGACGGGTTTTCTGGAAACACCATATATTTT.